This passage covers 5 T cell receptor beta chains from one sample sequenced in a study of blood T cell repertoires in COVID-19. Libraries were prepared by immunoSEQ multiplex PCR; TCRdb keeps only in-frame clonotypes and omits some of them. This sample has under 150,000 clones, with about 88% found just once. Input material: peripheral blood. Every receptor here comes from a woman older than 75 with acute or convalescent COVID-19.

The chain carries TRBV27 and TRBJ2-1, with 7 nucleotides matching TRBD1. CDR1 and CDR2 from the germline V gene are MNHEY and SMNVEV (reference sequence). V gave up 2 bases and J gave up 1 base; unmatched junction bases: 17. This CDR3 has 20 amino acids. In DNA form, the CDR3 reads TGTGCCAGCAGTTTACTGGACAGGAGAACCCTCTTAAGGTCCTACAATGAGCAGTTCTTC. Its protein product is CASSLLDRRTLLRSYNEQFF.

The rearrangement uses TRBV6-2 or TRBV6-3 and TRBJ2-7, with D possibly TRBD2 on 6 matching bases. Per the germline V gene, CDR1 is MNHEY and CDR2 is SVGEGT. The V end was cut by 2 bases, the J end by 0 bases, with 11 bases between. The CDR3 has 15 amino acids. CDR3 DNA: TGTGCCAGCAGTTACGGCGCCGGGAGCTCCTACGAGCAGTACTTC. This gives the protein CASSYGAGSSYEQYF.

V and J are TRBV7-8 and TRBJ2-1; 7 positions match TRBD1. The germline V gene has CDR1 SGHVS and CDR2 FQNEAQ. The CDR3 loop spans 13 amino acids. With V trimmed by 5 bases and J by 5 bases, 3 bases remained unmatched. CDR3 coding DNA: TGTGCCAGCAGCCGACAGGGAAACAATGAGCAGTTCTTC. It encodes CASSRQGNNEQFF.

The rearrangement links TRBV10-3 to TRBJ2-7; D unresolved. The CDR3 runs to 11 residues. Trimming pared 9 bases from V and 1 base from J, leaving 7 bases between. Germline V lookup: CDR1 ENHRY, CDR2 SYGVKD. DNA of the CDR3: TGTGCCATATCCTCTTCCTACGAGCAGTACTTC. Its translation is CAISSSYEQYF.

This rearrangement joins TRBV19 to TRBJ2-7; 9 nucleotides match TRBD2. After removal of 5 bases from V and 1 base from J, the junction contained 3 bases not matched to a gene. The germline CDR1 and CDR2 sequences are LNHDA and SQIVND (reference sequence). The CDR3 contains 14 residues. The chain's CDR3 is CASSRGLASYEQYF. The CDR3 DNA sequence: TGTGCCAGTAGTCGGGGACTAGCATCCTACGAGCAGTACTTC.